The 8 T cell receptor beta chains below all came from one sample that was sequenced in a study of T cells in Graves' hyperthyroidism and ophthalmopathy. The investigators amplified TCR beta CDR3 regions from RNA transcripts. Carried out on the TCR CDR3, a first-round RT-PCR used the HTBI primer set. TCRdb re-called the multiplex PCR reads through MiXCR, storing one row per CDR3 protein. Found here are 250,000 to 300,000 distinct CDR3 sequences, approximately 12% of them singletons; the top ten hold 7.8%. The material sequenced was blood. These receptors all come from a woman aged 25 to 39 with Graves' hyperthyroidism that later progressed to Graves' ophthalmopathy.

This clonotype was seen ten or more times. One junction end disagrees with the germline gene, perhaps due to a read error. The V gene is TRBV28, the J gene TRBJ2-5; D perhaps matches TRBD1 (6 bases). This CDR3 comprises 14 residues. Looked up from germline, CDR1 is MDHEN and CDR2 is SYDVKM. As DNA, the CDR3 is TGTGCCAGCAGTATATGGACAGCAAAAGAGACCCAGTACTTC. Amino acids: CASSIWTAKETQYF.

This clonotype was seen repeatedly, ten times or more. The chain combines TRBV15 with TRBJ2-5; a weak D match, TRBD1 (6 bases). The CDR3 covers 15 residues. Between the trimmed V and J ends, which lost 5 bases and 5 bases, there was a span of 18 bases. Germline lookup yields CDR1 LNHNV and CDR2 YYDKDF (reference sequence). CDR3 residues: CATSPPTGFRETQYF. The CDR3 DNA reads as TGTGCCACCAGCCCCCCTACAGGGTTTCGTGAGACCCAGTACTTC. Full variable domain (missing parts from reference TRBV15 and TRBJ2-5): DAMVIQNPRYQVTQFGKPVTLSCSQTLNHNVMYWYQQKSSQAPKLLFHYYDKDFNNEADTPDNFQSRRPNTSFCFLDIRSPGLGDTAMYLCATSPPTGFRETQYFGPGTRLLVL.

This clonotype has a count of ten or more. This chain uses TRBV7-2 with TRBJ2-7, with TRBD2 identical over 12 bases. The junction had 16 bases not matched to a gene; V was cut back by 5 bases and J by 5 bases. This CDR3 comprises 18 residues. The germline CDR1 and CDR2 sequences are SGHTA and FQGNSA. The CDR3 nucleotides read TGTGCCAGCAGCCCTACCGGGACTAGCGGGTTGTTTGGTAACGAGCAGTACTTC. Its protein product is CASSPTGTSGLFGNEQYF.

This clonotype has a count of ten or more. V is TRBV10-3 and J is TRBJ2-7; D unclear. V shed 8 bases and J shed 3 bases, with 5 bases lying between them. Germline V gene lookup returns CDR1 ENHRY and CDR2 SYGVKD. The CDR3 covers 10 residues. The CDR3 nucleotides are TGTGCCATCGCCGACTACGAGCAGTACTTC. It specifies CAIADYEQYF.

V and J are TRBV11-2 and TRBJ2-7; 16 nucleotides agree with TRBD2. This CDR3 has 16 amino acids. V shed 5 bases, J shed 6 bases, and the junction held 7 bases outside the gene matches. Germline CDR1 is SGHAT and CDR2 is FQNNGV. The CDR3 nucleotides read TGTGCCAGCAGCCCGGGACTAGCGGGAGGGCCAGTCGAGCAGTACTTC. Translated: CASSPGLAGGPVEQYF.

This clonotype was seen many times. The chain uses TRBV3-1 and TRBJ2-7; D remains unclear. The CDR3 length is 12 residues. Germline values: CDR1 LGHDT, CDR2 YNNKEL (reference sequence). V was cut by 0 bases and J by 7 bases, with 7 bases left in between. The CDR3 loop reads CASSQEWTEQYF. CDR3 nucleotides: TGTGCCAGCAGCCAAGAATGGACGGAGCAGTACTTC.

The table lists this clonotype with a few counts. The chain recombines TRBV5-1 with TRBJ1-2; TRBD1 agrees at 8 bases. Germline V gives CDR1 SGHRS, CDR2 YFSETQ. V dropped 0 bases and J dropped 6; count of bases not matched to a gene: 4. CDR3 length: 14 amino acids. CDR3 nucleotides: TGCGCCAGCAGCTTGGGACAGGGGATCCATGGCTACACCTTC. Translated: CASSLGQGIHGYTF.

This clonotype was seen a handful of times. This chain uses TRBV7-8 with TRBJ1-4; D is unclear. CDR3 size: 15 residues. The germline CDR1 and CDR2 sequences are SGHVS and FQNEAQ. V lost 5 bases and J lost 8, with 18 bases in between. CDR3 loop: CASSRDAWGEEKLFF. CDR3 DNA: TGTGCCAGCAGCAGAGACGCATGGGGAGAAGAAAAACTGTTTTTT.